The present TCR beta chain was sequenced within a study of blood T cell repertoires in COVID-19. Study-wide background: Both acute and convalescent COVID-19 samples were obtained from the United States, Italy and Spain.

Recruited during active infection, patients (from Seattle) were subsequently followed longitudinally. Profiling relied on immunoSEQ multiplex PCR, and the TCRdb table lists in-frame clones only, not all of them. The sample records just over 250,000 clones, more than 85% being singletons. Trimming shortened V by 6 bases and J by 6 bases, and 16 bases separated the two germline ends. The CDR3 is 14 amino acids. The germline V gene has CDR1 SGHAT and CDR2 FQNNGV. Sequencing used peripheral blood. The gene calls are TRBV11-2 and TRBJ2-3, with D possibly TRBD2 on 6 matching bases. This receptor was identified in a person aged 18-29 years with COVID-19, enrolled during active disease. The CDR3 DNA sequence: TGTGCCAGCAGTCCATGGACTATCTTCGATACGCAGTATTTT. Its protein product is CASSPWTIFDTQYF.